These 8 T cell receptor beta chains were all obtained from the same sample, sequenced in a study of OX40 agonist ivuxolimab in advanced cancers. Data came from immunoSEQ multiplex PCR; TCRdb stores just in-frame clones and leaves some out. The sample contains 50,000 to 70,000 clones, 70% to 90% of which appear only once. The sequencing used CD4+ or CD8+ T cells sorted from blood, collected in a trial of the OX40 agonist ivuxolimab. The receptors here all came from an adult with an advanced solid tumor such as melanoma, head and neck, liver or kidney cancer.

V usage is TRBV2 and J usage is TRBJ2-7; 8 bases line up with TRBD2. The CDR3 contains 13 residues. V lost 4 bases and J lost 7; bases outside the gene matches: 6. Looked up from germline, CDR1 is SNHLY and CDR2 is FYNNEI. CDR3 sequence: CASSGRLAREQYF. Written as DNA, the CDR3 is TGTGCCAGCAGTGGTCGACTAGCGCGGGAGCAGTACTTC. Full variable domain (missing parts from reference TRBV2 and TRBJ2-7): EPEVTQTPSHQVTQMGQEVILRCVPISNHLYFYWYRQILGQKVEFLVSFYNNEISEKSEIFDDQFSVERPDGSNFTLKIRSTKLEDSAMYFCASSGRLAREQYFGPGTRLTVT.

V usage is TRBV4-3 and J usage is TRBJ2-6; D perhaps matches TRBD1 (6 bases). CDR1 is LGHNA and CDR2 is YSLEER in the germline V gene. V was shortened by 2 bases and J by 6 bases, with 8 bases between the two germline ends. There are 14 residues in the CDR3. The CDR3 coding sequence is TGCGCCAGCAGCCAAACAGGGACGGCCAACGTCCTGACTTTC. Encoded protein: CASSQTGTANVLTF.

V usage is TRBV6-1 and J usage is TRBJ1-5, with 8 bases matching TRBD1. V dropped 5 bases and J dropped 2; count of bases not matched to a gene: 5. The CDR3 is 15 residues long. Germline V gives CDR1 MNHNS, CDR2 SASEGT. The CDR3 loop reads CASSLTGAGNQPQHF. CDR3 nucleotides: TGTGCCAGCAGTCTGACAGGGGCAGGCAATCAGCCCCAGCATTTT.

The CDR3 bases are TGTGCCAGCAGCTCTGGGACAGGGTGGTACGAGCAGTACTTC. This sequence encodes CASSSGTGWYEQYF. The chain carries TRBV7-2 and TRBJ2-7; 9 bases align to TRBD1. The CDR3 has 14 amino acids. The V gene's germline CDR1 is SGHTA and CDR2 FQGNSA. V trimming: 4 bases; J trimming: 4 bases; junction bases outside the gene matches: 5.

The chain joins TRBV7-2 to TRBJ2-5; D perhaps matches TRBD1 (6 bases). CDR3 size: 15 residues. V lost 2 bases and J 5 bases, leaving 15 bases between the germline ends. From germline, CDR1 is SGHTA and CDR2 FQGNSA. The CDR3 protein is CASSLIQGKRETQYF. CDR3 DNA sequence: TGTGCCAGCAGCTTAATCCAGGGGAAGAGGGAGACCCAGTACTTC.

CDR3 DNA sequence: TGTGCCAGTAGTCCCCCGGGACACACACGGTACGAGCAGTACTTC. Translating gives CASSPPGHTRYEQYF. This chain joins TRBV19 and TRBJ2-7; D might be TRBD1 (6 bases). Between the trimmed V and J ends, which lost 5 bases and 4 bases, there was a span of 18 bases. The CDR3 spans 15 residues. CDR1 and CDR2 from the germline V gene are LNHDA and SQIVND (reference sequence).

The rearrangement uses TRBV28 and TRBJ1-5, with D perhaps matching TRBD1 (5 bases). The V end was cut by 6 bases, the J end by 2 bases, with 17 bases between. The germline CDR1 and CDR2 sequences are MDHEN and SYDVKM. This CDR3 has 16 amino acids. As DNA, the CDR3 is TGTGCCAGCAGCCGGGGGGGTAGGGCTGGCAATCAGCCCCAGCATTTT. This translates into CASSRGGRAGNQPQHF.

This clone was detected only a few times. The rearrangement links TRBV2 to TRBJ2-7, with 8 positions matching TRBD1. Germline V lookup: CDR1 SNHLY, CDR2 FYNNEI. The CDR3 has 14 residues. With V trimmed by 7 bases and J by 2 bases, 7 bases remained unmatched. CDR3 region: CASNQDREPYEQYF. CDR3 DNA: TGTGCCAGCAACCAGGACAGGGAGCCCTACGAGCAGTACTTC.